Here is one T cell receptor beta chain with its context. The antigen is undetermined. This record belongs to a study of CD8+ T cells in alopecia areata. Study-level points and caveats: Whereas mice showed it more clearly, TCR sharing across patients was murkier, possibly because of HLA.

RNA extraction was followed by reverse transcription into cDNA, which acted as the sequencing template. Profiling relied on immunoSEQ multiplex PCR, and the TCRdb table lists in-frame clones only, not all of them. The repertoire holds some 180,000 clones, with roughly 56% as singletons. Losses at the gene ends were 5 bases for V and 1 base for J; bases not matched to a gene: 6. Germline CDR1 reads SQVTM; CDR2 reads ANQGSEA. The CDR3 extends over 14 amino acids. This chain links TRBV29-1 with TRBJ2-5; 8 bases are a match to TRBD1. Input material: CD8+ T cells sorted from blood. The TCR was taken from a human donor in good health. The CDR3 bases are TGCAGCGTTCCTCAGGGGGCGAGCCAAGAGACCCAGTACTTC. Translated: CSVPQGASQETQYF.